This TCR beta chain comes out of a study of Ad26.COV2.S vaccination and SARS-CoV-2 variants. The treatment here: 19 received Ad26.COV2.S at low or high dose, single or two shots; several received placebo; per-sample allocation not given. The samples date from day 63 after the first vaccine or placebo injection. CDR3 length: 14 residues. V was cut by 4 bases and J by 1 base, with 11 bases left in between. Germline CDR1 is SGDLS and CDR2 is YYNGEE. A remark on this clone: Its antigen is as yet unknown.

Libraries were prepared by immunoSEQ multiplex PCR; TCRdb keeps only in-frame clonotypes and omits some of them. This sample carries 400,000 or so clones, roughly nine tenths of them seen once, and the ten largest clones take about 3.6%. Study outcomes and limitations: Spike-specific responses of CD8+ and CD4+ T cells were reported to display substantial breadth after vaccination. Recipients of either vaccine or placebo displayed similar breadth of non-spike TCRs.

The sample consisted of peripheral blood, taken in a trial of Ad26.COV2.S vaccine versus placebo. J is TRBJ1-1 and V is TRBV9; no reliable D call. The source of this sequence is a person aged 18-60 years who received the Ad26.COV2.S COVID-19 vaccine or a placebo. CDR3 bases: TGTGCCAGCAGCCCTATGGCATCGAACACTGAAGCTTTCTTT. Its translation is CASSPMASNTEAFF. Supplemented by reference TRBV9 and TRBJ1-1, the full variable domain reads DSGVTQTPKHLITATGQRVTLRCSPRSGDLSVYWYQQSLDQGLQFLIQYYNGEERAKGNILERFSAQQFPDLHSELNLSSLELGDSALYFCASSPMASNTEAFFGQGTRLTVV.